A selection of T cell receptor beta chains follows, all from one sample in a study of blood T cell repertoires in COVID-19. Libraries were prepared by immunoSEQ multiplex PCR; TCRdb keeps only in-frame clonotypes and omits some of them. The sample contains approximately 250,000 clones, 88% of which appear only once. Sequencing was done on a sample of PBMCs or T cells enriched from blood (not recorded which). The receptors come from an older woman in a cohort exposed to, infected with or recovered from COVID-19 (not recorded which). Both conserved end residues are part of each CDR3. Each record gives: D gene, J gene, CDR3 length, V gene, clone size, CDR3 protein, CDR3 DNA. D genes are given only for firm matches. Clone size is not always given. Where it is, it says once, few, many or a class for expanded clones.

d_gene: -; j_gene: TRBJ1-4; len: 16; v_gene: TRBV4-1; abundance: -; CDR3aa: CASSQAQGVVGEKLFF; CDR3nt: TGCGCCAGCAGCCAAGCCCAAGGGGTAGTTGGTGAAAAACTGTTTTTT
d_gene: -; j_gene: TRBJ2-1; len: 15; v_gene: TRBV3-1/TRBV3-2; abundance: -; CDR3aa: CASSQVSFSYNEQFF; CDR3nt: TGTGCCAGCAGCCAAGTGAGCTTCTCCTACAATGAGCAGTTCTTC
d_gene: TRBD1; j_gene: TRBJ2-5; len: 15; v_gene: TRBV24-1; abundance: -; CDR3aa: CATSDPGTEQETQYF; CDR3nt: TGTGCCACCAGTGATCCCGGGACAGAACAAGAGACCCAGTACTTC
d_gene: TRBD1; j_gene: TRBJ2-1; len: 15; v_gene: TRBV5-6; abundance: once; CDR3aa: CASSLQTGWGNEQFF; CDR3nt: TGTGCCAGCAGCCTCCAGACAGGGTGGGGAAATGAGCAGTTCTTC
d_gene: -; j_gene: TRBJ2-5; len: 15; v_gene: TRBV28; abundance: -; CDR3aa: CASSLTGSAQETQYF; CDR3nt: TGTGCCAGCAGTTTAACAGGGAGCGCTCAAGAGACCCAGTACTTC
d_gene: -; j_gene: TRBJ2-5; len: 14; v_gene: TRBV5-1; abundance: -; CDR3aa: CASSPRTVPETQYF; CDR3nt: TGCGCCAGCAGCCCACGGACTGTCCCAGAGACCCAGTACTTC
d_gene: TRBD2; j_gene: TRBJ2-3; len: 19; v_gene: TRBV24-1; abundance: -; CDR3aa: CATSDLELAGGATPDTQYF; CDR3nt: TGTGCCACCAGTGATTTGGAACTAGCGGGGGGCGCTACCCCAGATACGCAGTATTTT
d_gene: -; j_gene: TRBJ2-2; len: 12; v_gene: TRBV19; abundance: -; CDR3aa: CASSIAVGELFF; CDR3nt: TGTGCCAGTAGTATAGCAGTCGGGGAGCTGTTTTTT
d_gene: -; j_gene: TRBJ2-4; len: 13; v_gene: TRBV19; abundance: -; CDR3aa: CASSIQAKNIQYF; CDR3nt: TGTGCCAGTAGTATACAGGCCAAAAACATTCAGTACTTC
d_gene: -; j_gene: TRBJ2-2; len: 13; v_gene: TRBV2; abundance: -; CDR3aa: CASLESPTGELFF; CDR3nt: TGTGCCAGCTTGGAGTCGCCCACCGGGGAGCTGTTTTTT
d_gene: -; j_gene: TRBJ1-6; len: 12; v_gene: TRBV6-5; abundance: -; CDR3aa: CASSYRNSPLHF; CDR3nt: TGTGCCAGCAGTTATCGGAATTCACCCCTCCACTTT
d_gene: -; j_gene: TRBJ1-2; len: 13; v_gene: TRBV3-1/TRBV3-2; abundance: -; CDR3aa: CASSRENRVGYTF; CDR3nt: TGTGCCAGCAGCCGAGAAAACAGGGTCGGCTACACCTTC
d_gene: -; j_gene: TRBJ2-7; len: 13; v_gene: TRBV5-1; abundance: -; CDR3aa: CASNGGRGYEQYF; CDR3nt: TGCGCCAGCAACGGGGGTCGCGGGTACGAGCAGTACTTC
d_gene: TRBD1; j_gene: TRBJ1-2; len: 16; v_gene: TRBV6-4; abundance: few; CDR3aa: CASSPGGTGSNYGYTF; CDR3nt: TGTGCCAGCAGCCCTGGGGGGACAGGGTCTAACTATGGCTACACCTTC
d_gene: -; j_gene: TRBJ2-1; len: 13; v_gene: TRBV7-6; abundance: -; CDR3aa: CASSLDSGNEQFF; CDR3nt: TGTGCCAGCAGCTTAGACAGCGGCAATGAGCAGTTCTTC
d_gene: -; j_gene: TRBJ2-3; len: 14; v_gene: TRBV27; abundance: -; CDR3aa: CASFARSQGYTQYF; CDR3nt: TGTGCCAGTTTTGCCCGGTCCCAGGGATATACGCAGTATTTT
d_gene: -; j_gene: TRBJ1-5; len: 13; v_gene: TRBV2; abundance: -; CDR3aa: CASSETWAQPQHF; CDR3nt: TGTGCCAGCAGTGAAACCTGGGCTCAGCCCCAGCATTTT
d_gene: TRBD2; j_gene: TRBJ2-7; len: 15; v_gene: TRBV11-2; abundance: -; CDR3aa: CASSPRLAPIYEQYF; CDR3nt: TGTGCCAGCAGCCCCAGACTAGCGCCTATCTACGAGCAGTACTTC
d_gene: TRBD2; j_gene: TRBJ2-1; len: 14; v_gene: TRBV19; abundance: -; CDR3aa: CASKENGRAKEQFF; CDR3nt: TGTGCCAGTAAGGAAAACGGGAGGGCCAAGGAGCAGTTCTTC
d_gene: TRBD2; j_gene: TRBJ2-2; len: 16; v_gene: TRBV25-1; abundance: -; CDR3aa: CASSEFTSGSAGELFF; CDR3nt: TGTGCCAGCAGTGAATTTACTAGCGGGAGTGCCGGGGAGCTGTTTTTT
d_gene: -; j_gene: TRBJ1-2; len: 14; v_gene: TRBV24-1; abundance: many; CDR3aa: CATSDLRGSRGYTF; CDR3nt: TGTGCCACCAGTGATTTAAGAGGGTCCAGGGGCTACACCTTC
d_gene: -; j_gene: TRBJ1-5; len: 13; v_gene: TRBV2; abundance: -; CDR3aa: CASRRELNQPQHF; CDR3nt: TGTGCCAGCAGACGGGAACTCAATCAGCCCCAGCATTTT
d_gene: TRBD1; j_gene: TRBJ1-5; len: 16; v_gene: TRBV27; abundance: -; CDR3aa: CASSSSGQPSNQPQHF; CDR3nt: TGTGCCAGCTCCTCTTCGGGACAGCCTAGCAATCAGCCCCAGCATTTT
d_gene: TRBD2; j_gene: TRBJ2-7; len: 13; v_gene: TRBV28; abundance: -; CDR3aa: CASQAGLTYEQYF; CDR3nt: TGTGCCAGTCAAGCGGGATTAACCTACGAGCAGTACTTC
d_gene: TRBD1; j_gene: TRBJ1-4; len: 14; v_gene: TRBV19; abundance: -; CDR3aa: CASRNTGGVEKLFF; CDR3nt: TGTGCCAGTAGGAACACAGGGGGCGTTGAAAAACTGTTTTTT
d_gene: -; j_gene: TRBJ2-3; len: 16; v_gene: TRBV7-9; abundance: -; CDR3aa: CASSWGPVGGADTQYF; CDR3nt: TGTGCCAGCAGCTGGGGGCCAGTAGGGGGAGCAGATACGCAGTATTTT
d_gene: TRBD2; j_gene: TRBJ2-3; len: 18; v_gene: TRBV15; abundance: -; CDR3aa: CATSRDPLGAGGPDTQYF; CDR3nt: TGTGCCACCAGCAGAGACCCCCTAGGTGCGGGGGGGCCAGATACGCAGTATTTT
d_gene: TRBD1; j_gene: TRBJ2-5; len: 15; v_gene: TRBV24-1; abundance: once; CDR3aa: CATSDPRGRGETQYF; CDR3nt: TGTGCCACCAGTGACCCCAGGGGGCGTGGGGAGACCCAGTACTTC